These 32 T cell receptor beta chains share one sample of origin, sequenced in a study of blood T cells in healthy people across ages. With a J-beta primer mix and a sample-barcoded 5' primer, a second PCR ran roughly 6 to 11 cycles. One entry per CDR3 protein results from TCRdb running MiXCR on the 5' RACE reads. The repertoire includes about 1,600,000 distinct CDR3 sequences, 42% of them detected once, and roughly 7.9% sits in the top ten. What was sequenced was blood. The receptors here all came from a young woman in good health.

This clonotype was counted at least ten times. The chain has TRBV28 and TRBJ1-5; D is uncertain. V shed 6 bases and J shed 7 bases, with 13 bases lying between them. The CDR3 runs to 13 residues. The germline V gene encodes CDR1 MDHEN and CDR2 SYDVKM. The CDR3 region is CASRTGLNQPQHF. In nucleotides, the CDR3 is TGTGCCAGCAGAACCGGACTAAACCAGCCCCAGCATTTT.

This clonotype was picked up many times. The chain links TRBV2 to TRBJ1-6; perhaps TRBD1 as D (6 bases). Germline V gene lookup returns CDR1 SNHLY and CDR2 FYNNEI. This CDR3 is built from 15 residues. The V end lost 7 bases, the J end lost 10 bases, and 20 bases lay between the germline ends. In DNA form, the CDR3 reads TGTGCCAGCACCAGCCTACAGGGCGGTGGGTCACCCCTCCACTTT. This codes for CASTSLQGGGSPLHF.

A few counts support this clonotype. The chain recombines TRBV29-1 with TRBJ2-1, with 8 bases that match TRBD2. This CDR3 is 16 amino acids long. CDR1 SQVTM and CDR2 ANQGSEA come from the germline V gene. J was trimmed by 6 bases and V by 2 bases; bases with no gene match: 12. This chain's CDR3 is CSVEPRGGANINEQFF. For the CDR3, the DNA is TGCAGCGTTGAACCCCGGGGGGGGGCGAATATCAATGAGCAGTTCTTC.

This clonotype was counted a few times. The V and J genes are TRBV10-3 and TRBJ2-7, with 14 bases fitting TRBD2. The germline V gene has CDR1 ENHRY and CDR2 SYGVKD. J lost 4 bases, V lost 8 bases, and 10 bases had no gene match. The CDR3 contains 16 residues. In nucleotides, the CDR3 is TGTGCCATCGCATCGGGACTAGCGGGGGTAGATTACGAGCAGTACTTC. Protein: CAIASGLAGVDYEQYF.

This clonotype has more than one count but fewer than ten. The chain joins TRBV6-1 to TRBJ1-1; 10 nucleotides align to TRBD1. The CDR3 loop spans 16 amino acids. The V gene's germline CDR1 is MNHNS and CDR2 SASEGT. J lost 0 bases, V lost 5 bases, and 6 bases had no gene match. CDR3 amino acids: CASSQGTGAMNTEAFF. The CDR3 nucleotides read TGTGCCAGCAGTCAAGGGACAGGGGCCATGAACACTGAAGCTTTCTTT.

V and J are TRBV18 and TRBJ1-2; 9 nucleotides match TRBD1. CDR1 is KGHSH, CDR2 LQKENI, per germline. The CDR3 sequence is 15 residues long. Losses at the gene ends were 6 bases for V and 9 bases for J; bases not matched to a gene: 14. The chain's CDR3 is CASSSLQGAHDSYTF. The CDR3 DNA sequence: TGTGCCAGCTCCTCTCTACAGGGGGCACACGACAGCTACACCTTC.

This clonotype showed up just a few times. The rearrangement links TRBV6-1 to TRBJ2-1; 8 bases align to TRBD2. The V gene end was trimmed by 9 bases and the J gene end by 4 bases; junction bases not matched to a gene: 11. The germline CDR1 and CDR2 sequences are MNHNS and SASEGT. This CDR3 is 15 amino acids long. The CDR3 spells CASCTPGGFYNEQFF. The CDR3 nucleotides are TGTGCCAGTTGTACCCCGGGGGGGTTTTACAATGAGCAGTTCTTC.

The chain carries TRBV29-1 and TRBJ2-1, with TRBD2 matching 11 bases. CDR3 size: 16 residues. The trim removed 6 bases at V and 0 bases at J, leaving 7 bases unmatched. Germline CDR1 and CDR2: SQVTM and ANQGSEA. The CDR3 protein is CSVEGLAESSYNEQFF. In DNA form, the CDR3 reads TGCAGCGTGGAGGGACTAGCGGAAAGCTCCTACAATGAGCAGTTCTTC.

V and J are TRBV4-1 and TRBJ2-5, with TRBD2 matching over 10 bases. The last part of the DNA fits TRBJ2-7 better; the J call may be wrong. Germline-derived CDR1 and CDR2 are MGHRA and YSYEKL. CDR3 length equals 15 residues. For the CDR3, the DNA is TGCGCCAGCAGCCGGCAACTAGCGGGGAACTACGAGCAGTACTTC. Its translation: CASSRQLAGNYEQYF.

The rearrangement uses TRBV10-2 and TRBJ1-2; TRBD1 agrees at 8 bases. The trim removed 2 bases at V and 8 bases at J, leaving 7 bases unmatched. CDR1 is WSHSY, CDR2 SAAADI, per germline. CDR3 length: 14 amino acids. The CDR3 is CASSEPQGAWGYTF. Written as DNA, the CDR3 is TGCGCCAGCAGTGAGCCCCAGGGGGCCTGGGGCTACACCTTC.

The CDR3 DNA reads TGTGCCAGCAGCCCCCGCGCGGACAATCCTTACAATGAGCAGTTCTTC. Protein sequence: CASSPRADNPYNEQFF. J is TRBJ2-1 and V is TRBV11-3; tentative D call: TRBD1 (5 bases). The CDR3 consists of 16 residues. V was shortened by 5 bases and J by 4 bases, with 18 bases between the two germline ends. Per germline, CDR1 SGHNT and CDR2 YENEEA.

This clonotype was detected only a few times. The CDR3 here is CASTTYRGTGYNEQFF. The CDR3, as DNA: TGTGCCAGCACCACCTATAGAGGGACTGGCTACAATGAGCAGTTCTTC. The chain uses TRBV6-2 or TRBV6-3 and TRBJ2-1; D is possibly TRBD2 (6 bases). V lost 7 bases and J lost 3, with 19 bases in between. Germline V gene sequence: CDR1 MNHEY, CDR2 SVGEGT. The CDR3 contains 16 residues.

As to this clonotype: Given a much more abundant clone one base away, this may be a read error. The chain has TRBV5-1 and TRBJ2-1; a possible D gene is TRBD2 (5 bases). The last part of the DNA fits TRBJ2-7 better; the J call may be wrong. The CDR3 has 15 residues. Germline V gives CDR1 SGHRS, CDR2 YFSETQ. The CDR3 here is CASSLGIASHNEQYF. CDR3 coding DNA: TGCGCCAGCAGCTTAGGGATAGCGTCCCACAATGAGCAGTACTTC.

In its sample, this clonotype was seen a few times. The chain carries TRBV24-1 and TRBJ2-1; maybe TRBD1 (6 bases). Germline loops: CDR1 KGHDR, CDR2 SFDVKD. With 4 bases removed from V and 4 bases from J, the gap between germline ends came to 19 bases. The CDR3 length is 17 residues. The CDR3 DNA sequence: TGTGCCACCAGTGACTCGAGACCCCGGGGACAATACAATGAGCAGTTCTTC. The encoded protein is CATSDSRPRGQYNEQFF.

This clonotype was counted a few times. The V call is TRBV12-3 or TRBV12-4, the J call TRBJ2-7, with 10 bases that match TRBD2. With V trimmed by 3 bases and J by 2 bases, 4 bases remained unmatched. The CDR3 runs to 15 residues. CDR3 residues: CASSFRSGGAYEQYF. DNA for the CDR3: TGTGCCAGCAGTTTTAGGAGCGGGGGGGCCTACGAGCAGTACTTC.

This clonotype was counted once. The rearrangement uses TRBV5-1 and TRBJ1-1; possibly TRBD1 for D (6 bases). This CDR3 has 16 amino acids. Germline lookup yields CDR1 SGHRS and CDR2 YFSETQ. The V and J ends lost 0 bases and 0 bases respectively, with 12 bases between them. The CDR3 is CASSLAIPGVNTEAFF. Written as DNA, the CDR3 is TGCGCCAGCAGCTTGGCCATCCCAGGGGTGAACACTGAAGCTTTCTTT. Based on the CDR3 plus reference TRBV5-1 and TRBJ1-1, the full variable domain is KAGVTQTPRYLIKTRGQQVTLSCSPISGHRSVSWYQQTPGQGLQFLFEYFSETQRNKGNFPGRFSGRQFSNSRSEMNVSTLELGDSALYLCASSLAIPGVNTEAFFGQGTRLTVV.

This rearrangement joins TRBV20-1 to TRBJ2-1, with D possibly TRBD1 on 6 matching bases. This CDR3 region has 15 residues. The germline gives CDR1 DFQATT, CDR2 SNEGSKA (reference sequence). V was pared by 0 bases and J by 2 bases, with 11 bases between. The chain's CDR3 is CSARDGGSAYNEQFF. CDR3 DNA sequence: TGCAGTGCTAGAGATGGGGGCTCAGCCTACAATGAGCAGTTCTTC.

V is TRBV9 and J is TRBJ1-6; no definite D call. This CDR3 is 14 amino acids long. Trimming removed 0 bases from V and 10 bases from J, with 11 bases in between. Per the germline V gene, CDR1 is SGDLS and CDR2 is YYNGEE. This CDR3 is CASSVGGIGSPLHF. The CDR3 DNA sequence: TGTGCCAGCAGCGTAGGCGGGATAGGGTCACCCCTCCACTTT.

V and J are TRBV27 and TRBJ1-1; tentatively, D is TRBD1 (5 bases). This CDR3 contains 15 residues. Germline V gene data show CDR1 as MNHEY and CDR2 as SMNVEV (reference sequence). V lost 0 bases and J 5 bases, leaving 13 bases between the germline ends. The CDR3 loop is CASSLSAGWGTEAFF. The CDR3 nucleotides are TGTGCCAGCAGTTTATCGGCCGGATGGGGGACTGAAGCTTTCTTT.

The chain recombines TRBV5-1 with TRBJ1-1; 7 bases match TRBD1. CDR1 is SGHRS and CDR2 is YFSETQ in the germline V gene. The V gene end was trimmed by 4 bases and the J gene end by 1 base; junction bases not matched to a gene: 7. This CDR3 is built from 15 residues. This CDR3 reads CASSMQDRANTEAFF. For the CDR3, the DNA is TGCGCCAGCAGCATGCAAGACAGGGCGAACACTGAAGCTTTCTTT.

This CDR3 is CASSESVPGNEQYF. Here the CDR3 DNA reads TGCGCCAGCAGTGAGTCGGTCCCCGGGAACGAGCAGTACTTC. The V and J genes are TRBV10-1 and TRBJ2-7; D is perhaps TRBD2 (5 bases). V was trimmed by 0 bases and J by 5 bases, leaving 11 bases between them. The CDR3 consists of 14 residues. Per the germline V gene, CDR1 is WNHNN and CDR2 is SYGVQD (reference sequence).

The chain couples TRBV20-1 to TRBJ2-1; the D gene is possibly TRBD1 (6 bases). This CDR3 spans 14 amino acids. CDR1 is DFQATT, CDR2 SNEGSKA, per germline (reference sequence). The V and J ends lost 3 bases and 7 bases respectively, with 16 bases between them. CDR3 nucleotides: TGCAGTGCTAGGGAACAGGGATTTTGGAATGAGCAGTTCTTC. It specifies CSAREQGFWNEQFF.

This chain connects TRBV20-1 to TRBJ1-1; D may be TRBD1 (6 bases). Germline-derived CDR1 and CDR2 are DFQATT and SNEGSKA (reference sequence). The CDR3 covers 14 residues. With 1 base removed from V and 6 bases from J, the gap between germline ends came to 15 bases. The CDR3: CSARAALQGSEAFF. CDR3 coding DNA: TGCAGTGCTAGAGCCGCCCTTCAGGGGTCTGAAGCTTTCTTT.

The table lists this clonotype with a count of one. The V and J genes are TRBV20-1 and TRBJ2-6; 8 nucleotides align to TRBD1. This CDR3 region has 18 residues. Trimming removed 5 bases from V and 0 bases from J; junction bases left unmatched: 12. Germline V CDR1 and CDR2: DFQATT, SNEGSKA (reference sequence). The CDR3 DNA reads TGCAGTGCTGTAGGGACAGGTCCTTGGAGCTCTGGGGCCAACGTCCTGACTTTC. Translated: CSAVGTGPWSSGANVLTF.

V is TRBV7-9 and J is TRBJ2-1, with D possibly TRBD2 on 5 matching bases. Germline loops: CDR1 SEHNR, CDR2 FQNEAQ (reference sequence). V gave up 4 bases and J gave up 7 bases, with 23 bases separating them. The CDR3 sequence is 17 residues long. CDR3: CASSSQSGADPFNEQFF. In nucleotides, the CDR3 is TGTGCCAGCAGCTCCCAGTCTGGAGCGGACCCCTTTAATGAGCAGTTCTTC.

The rearrangement joins TRBV6-4 to TRBJ2-3; 12 nucleotides match TRBD2. CDR1 is MRHNA, CDR2 SNTAGT, per germline. CDR3 size: 15 residues. J gave up 5 bases and V 5 bases, and 5 bases lay outside the gene matches. CDR3 nucleotide sequence: TGTGCCAGCAGTCGGTCTAGCGGGGGGGAAGATACGCAGTATTTT. Protein product: CASSRSSGGEDTQYF.

The rearrangement joins TRBV6-5 to TRBJ1-2, with 12 bases lining up with TRBD1. In germline, CDR1 is MNHEY, CDR2 SVGAGI. V lost 5 bases to trimming and J lost 4 bases; unmatched junction nucleotides: 5. This CDR3 has 15 residues. The CDR3 region has the DNA TGTGCCAGCAGTCTATCGGGACAGGGGGCCTATGGCTACACCTTC. Translated: CASSLSGQGAYGYTF.

This clonotype was seen more than once but under ten times. CDR3 region: CASSPQGQKSYEQYF. CDR3 nucleotide sequence: TGTGCCAGCTCACCACAAGGCCAGAAATCCTACGAGCAGTACTTC. J is TRBJ2-4 and V is TRBV18; D is ambiguous. The DNA end favors TRBJ2-7, so the J call may be wrong. The CDR3 has 15 residues. Germline values: CDR1 KGHSH, CDR2 LQKENI.

This chain joins TRBV9 and TRBJ2-5, with TRBD1 matching over 10 bases. Germline V gene data show CDR1 as SGDLS and CDR2 as YYNGEE. Trimming at V came to 0 bases and at J to 1 base, leaving 3 bases not matched to a gene. The CDR3 covers 16 residues. CDR3 nucleotides: TGTGCCAGCAGCGTAGGGACAGGGGGGGGCCAAGAGACCCAGTACTTC. Residues: CASSVGTGGGQETQYF.

The chain combines TRBV12-3 or TRBV12-4 with TRBJ2-3; 8 nucleotides match TRBD1. V shed 4 bases and J 2 bases; nucleotides not matched to a gene: 5. The CDR3 is made up of 15 amino acids. Here the CDR3 reads CASSSLTGATDTQYF. CDR3 DNA sequence: TGTGCCAGCAGTTCTCTGACAGGGGCCACAGATACGCAGTATTTT.

The chain couples TRBV20-1 to TRBJ2-3; 11 bases map to TRBD2. V lost 5 bases to trimming and J lost 0 bases; unmatched junction nucleotides: 19. Germline V gives CDR1 DFQATT, CDR2 SNEGSKA (reference sequence). The CDR3 has 20 residues. This chain's CDR3 is CSARNPWLAGGQTSTDTQYF. The CDR3 region has the DNA TGCAGTGCTCGGAACCCTTGGCTAGCGGGGGGACAAACTAGCACAGATACGCAGTATTTT.

This clonotype was detected a few times. The chain carries TRBV7-2 and TRBJ2-7, with 9 bases that match TRBD2. V shed 5 bases, J shed 0 bases, and the junction held 5 bases outside the gene matches. The germline V gene encodes CDR1 SGHTA and CDR2 FQGNSA. This CDR3 comprises 15 residues. CDR3 amino acids: CASSPFSGGSYEQYF. CDR3 coding DNA: TGTGCCAGCAGCCCTTTTAGCGGGGGCTCCTACGAGCAGTACTTC.